This TCR beta chain was obtained from a study of blood T cell repertoires in COVID-19. About the study: Acute and convalescent COVID-19 samples came from the United States, Italy and Spain. PBMCs, B-cell-depleted T cells, or T cells were the source of the cDNA or gDNA that made up the material.

Authors' data handling: Amplification from reference gene primers served as the basis for estimated nucleated cell counts. Profiling relied on immunoSEQ multiplex PCR, and the TCRdb table lists in-frame clones only, not all of them. That table gives V, J and clone size, and the DNA gave D and trimming. The sample lists 110,000 or so clones, about 85% occurring once. Input material: peripheral blood. The TCR sequence derives from a human donor in a cohort sampled during active COVID-19.

CDR3 loop: CATESTGTGFYGYTF. In DNA form, the CDR3 reads TGTGCCACAGAATCGACAGGGACCGGCTTTTATGGCTACACCTTC. The chain links TRBV6-5 to TRBJ1-2, with 7 bases identical to TRBD1. Germline CDR1 MNHEY, CDR2 SVGAGI. V shed 10 bases, J shed 5 bases, and the junction held 16 bases outside the gene matches. This CDR3 is built from 15 residues.